Listed below are T cell receptor beta chains from one sample, sequenced in a study of T cell responses to AZD1222 COVID-19 vaccine. TCRdb's copy holds only in-frame clones and misses some; the assay was immunoSEQ multiplex PCR. The table lists 150,000 to 200,000 clones, roughly 92% of them singletons. This specimen consisted of peripheral blood, obtained on day 0 of AZD1222 vaccination. Every receptor here comes from an adult in good health. Both conserved end residues are part of each CDR3. The D gene is left open where the match is weak. Expanded clones are given a class, and other clones once, few, many or no size at all.

clone_size	cdr3_length	v_call	j_call	d_call	cdr3_nt	cdr3_aa
-	15	TRBV30	TRBJ2-3	TRBD1	TGTGCCTGGAGTGTAGGGACAGGGGGCACAGATACGCAGTATTTT	CAWSVGTGGTDTQYF
-	14	TRBV9	TRBJ1-1	-	TGTGCCAGCAGCGGAGGTACAGGGTCAAACGAAGCTTTCTTT	CASSGGTGSNEAFF
-	16	TRBV19	TRBJ1-5	-	TGTGCCAGTAGTACCTCACAGGGTACGGGCAATCAGCCCCAGCATTTT	CASSTSQGTGNQPQHF
-	16	TRBV2	TRBJ2-1	TRBD2	TGTGCCAGCAGTGCTTCGGGGACTAGCAGGTGGGATGAGCAGTTCTTC	CASSASGTSRWDEQFF
-	15	TRBV5-8	TRBJ2-1	TRBD2	TGTGCCAGCAGCTTTAAACTAGCGGTCTACAATGAGCAGTTCTTC	CASSFKLAVYNEQFF
-	15	TRBV7-8	TRBJ2-5	TRBD1	TGTGCCAGCAGCCTATCCGGGACAGCTCAAGAGACCCAGTACTTC	CASSLSGTAQETQYF
-	13	TRBV12-3/TRBV12-4	TRBJ2-7	-	TGTGCCAGCAGTTTAACCCAGCCCTACGAGCAGTACTTC	CASSLTQPYEQYF
-	15	TRBV10-2	TRBJ2-2	TRBD2	TGCGCCAGCAGTGAGTTTAGCGGGAGTAGCGGGGAGCTGTTTTTT	CASSEFSGSSGELFF
-	15	TRBV27	TRBJ1-5	-	TGTGCCAGCAGTCCTTGGGGCTATAGCAATCAGCCCCAGCATTTT	CASSPWGYSNQPQHF
-	15	TRBV7-9	TRBJ2-1	TRBD2	TGTGCCAGCAGCTTAGCGGGACTAGCGGGGGGCGAGCAGTTCTTC	CASSLAGLAGGEQFF
-	15	TRBV11-2	TRBJ1-4	TRBD1	TGTGCCAGCAGCGCCGGGACAGCAACTAATGAAAAACTGTTTTTT	CASSAGTATNEKLFF
-	22	TRBV18	TRBJ2-7	TRBD2	TGTGCCAGCTCACCAGGGGGACAGGGGGTCCCCGGGACTAGCGGGAGCTCCTACGAGCAGTACTTC	CASSPGGQGVPGTSGSSYEQYF
-	15	TRBV28	TRBJ2-1	-	TGTGCCAGCAGTCCCCAGACAGGTTTAGTCCATGAGCAGTTCTTC	CASSPQTGLVHEQFF
-	17	TRBV7-9	TRBJ2-2	-	TGTGCCAGCAGCTTACGGGGGAGGACAGCGAACACCGGGGAGCTGTTTTTT	CASSLRGRTANTGELFF
-	14	TRBV6-5	TRBJ1-2	-	TGTGCCAGCAGTTACTCGGAGAACAACTATGGCTACACCTTC	CASSYSENNYGYTF
-	14	TRBV2	TRBJ2-5	TRBD1	TGTGCCAGCAAGGGGGACAGCTCAGAAGAGACCCAGTACTTC	CASKGDSSEETQYF
once	11	TRBV3-1/TRBV3-2	TRBJ1-1	TRBD1	TGTGCCAGCAGACCACAGGGGAAAGCTTTCTTT	CASRPQGKAFF
-	12	TRBV11-2	TRBJ2-2	-	TGTGCCAGCAGCTCCTCGAGCGGGGAGCTGTTTTTT	CASSSSSGELFF
-	15	TRBV2	TRBJ1-2	TRBD1	TGTGCCAGCAGCGACAACAGGGGGCAAAACTATGGCTACACCTTC	CASSDNRGQNYGYTF
once	15	TRBV5-4	TRBJ2-1	TRBD2	TGTGCCAGCAGCCTACCTAGCGGGAGGGTCCGGCAGCAGTTCTTC	CASSLPSGRVRQQFF
-	13	TRBV7-9	TRBJ2-7	TRBD1	TGTGCCAGCAGCCCGGGGACAGGGGGGATGGAGTACTTC	CASSPGTGGMEYF
-	12	TRBV7-2	TRBJ2-7	-	TGTGCCAGCAGCTTATTCTCCTACGAGCAGTACTTC	CASSLFSYEQYF
-	15	TRBV5-8	TRBJ2-3	TRBD1	TGTGCCAGCAGCACCCCCGGGACAGGGGGAGATACGCAGTATTTT	CASSTPGTGGDTQYF
-	14	TRBV27	TRBJ1-1	-	TGTGCCAGCAGTTACGCGGGCCAGAACACTGAAGCTTTCTTT	CASSYAGQNTEAFF
-	15	TRBV2	TRBJ2-5	-	TGTGCCAGCAGTCTCCATGGAACTCGCCAAGAGACCCAGTACTTC	CASSLHGTRQETQYF